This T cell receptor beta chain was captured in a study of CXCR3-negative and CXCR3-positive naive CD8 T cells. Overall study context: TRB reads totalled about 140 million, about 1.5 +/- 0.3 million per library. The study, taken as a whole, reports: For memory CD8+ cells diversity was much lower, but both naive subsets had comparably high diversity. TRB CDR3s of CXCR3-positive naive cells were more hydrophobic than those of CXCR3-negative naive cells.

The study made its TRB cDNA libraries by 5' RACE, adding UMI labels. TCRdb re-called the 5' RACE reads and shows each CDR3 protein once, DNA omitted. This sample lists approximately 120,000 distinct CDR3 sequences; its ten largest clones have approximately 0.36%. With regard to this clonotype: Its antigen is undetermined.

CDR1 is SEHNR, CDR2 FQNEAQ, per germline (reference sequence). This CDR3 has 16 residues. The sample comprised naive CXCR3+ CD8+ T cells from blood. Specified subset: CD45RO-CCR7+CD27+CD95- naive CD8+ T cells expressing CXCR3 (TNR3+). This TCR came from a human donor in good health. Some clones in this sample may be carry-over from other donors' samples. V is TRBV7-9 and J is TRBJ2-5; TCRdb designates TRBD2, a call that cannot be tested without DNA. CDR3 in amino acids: CASSRLRNQGLETQYF.